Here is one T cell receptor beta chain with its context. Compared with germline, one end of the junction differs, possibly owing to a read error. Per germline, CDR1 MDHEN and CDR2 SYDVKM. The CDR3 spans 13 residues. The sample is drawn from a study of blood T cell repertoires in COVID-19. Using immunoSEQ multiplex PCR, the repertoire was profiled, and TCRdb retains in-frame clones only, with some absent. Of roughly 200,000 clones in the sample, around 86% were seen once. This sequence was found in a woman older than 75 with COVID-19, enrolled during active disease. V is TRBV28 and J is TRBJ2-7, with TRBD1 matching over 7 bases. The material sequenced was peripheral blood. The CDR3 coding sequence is TGTGCCAGCAGTTCCCCAAGTCCCGGGACAGTTGTCTTC. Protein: CASSSPSPGTVVF.